The entry that follows covers one T cell receptor (beta chain) sequence. The data originate from a study of cytomegalovirus exposure and HLA in healthy donors. Repertoires were generated with immunoSEQ multiplex PCR, while TCRdb's copy carries only in-frame clones and drops some. The data contain roughly 75,000 clones, approximately 93% of them singletons. The CDR3 contains 13 residues. Germline CDR1 is SEHNR and CDR2 is FQNEAQ (reference sequence). V was pared by 5 bases and J by 4 bases, with 5 bases of the junction left unmatched. Separate from the roughly 670-subject first cohort, the 120-subject validation cohort was the one that the donors belonged to.

The chain employs TRBV7-9 and TRBJ2-7; 7 nucleotides line up with TRBD1. What was sequenced was PBMCs. The clonotype comes from a woman under 30 in good health and CMV-seropositive. Written as DNA, the CDR3 is TGTGCCAGCAGCCCCCGACAGGGTTACGAGCAGTACTTC. This encodes CASSPRQGYEQYF.